The 20 T cell receptor beta chains listed next were all sequenced from one sample in a study of blood T cells in healthy people across ages. A second about 6 to 12 cycle PCR used barcoded and J-beta primers. TCRdb recomputed calls from the 5' RACE reads with MiXCR, one row per CDR3 protein. The data hold hundreds of thousands of distinct CDR3 sequences, with more than 55% observed a single time. Input material: blood. The source of these receptors is a man aged 40-49 years in good health.

This sequence joins TRBV20-1 and TRBJ2-1; D is unresolved. The V end lost 8 bases, the J end lost 4 bases, and 9 bases lay between the germline ends. From germline, CDR1 is DFQATT and CDR2 SNEGSKA (reference sequence). CDR3 length: 11 amino acids. This chain's CDR3 is CSRPLYNEQFF. CDR3 in DNA: TGCAGTCGCCCCTTGTACAATGAGCAGTTCTTC.

This clonotype was recorded a few times. The CDR3 DNA sequence: TGCGCCAGCAGCCAGGACACCGACAGGGGCACGGGCTATGGCTACACCTTC. Translated, it gives CASSQDTDRGTGYGYTF. The chain joins TRBV4-1 to TRBJ1-2; 8 bases are shared with TRBD1. Unmatched junction bases numbered 13, after V lost 3 bases and J lost 4 bases. Germline V lookup: CDR1 MGHRA, CDR2 YSYEKL. This CDR3 is built from 17 residues.

The rearrangement links TRBV20-1 to TRBJ1-2, with a weak D call TRBD1 (5 bases). Germline V gene data show CDR1 as DFQATT and CDR2 as SNEGSKA (reference sequence). V shed 3 bases and J shed 5 bases, with 19 bases lying between them. There are 15 residues in the CDR3. CDR3 in amino acids: CSARPSRDSTYGYTF. CDR3 coding DNA: TGCAGTGCTAGGCCTTCTCGGGACTCCACATATGGCTACACCTTC.

The J gene is TRBJ1-2, the V gene TRBV12-3 or TRBV12-4, with 10 bases lining up with TRBD1. The length of the CDR3 is 16 residues. The V gene end was trimmed by 2 bases and the J gene end by 0 bases; junction bases not matched to a gene: 3. The CDR3: CASSLRQGAPNYGYTF. CDR3 DNA: TGTGCCAGCAGTTTACGACAGGGGGCTCCTAACTATGGCTACACCTTC.

The chain recombines TRBV6-1 with TRBJ1-6, with a tentative D call TRBD1 (5 bases). Germline V gene data show CDR1 as MNHNS and CDR2 as SASEGT. The CDR3 has 14 residues. Between the trimmed V and J ends, which lost 3 bases and 7 bases, there was a span of 10 bases. CDR3 region: CASSEGPVNSPLHF. The CDR3 DNA follows: TGTGCCAGCAGTGAGGGGCCCGTAAATTCACCCCTCCACTTT.

In its sample, this clonotype was seen a few times. CDR3 in amino acids: CASSYRVGRETQYF. The CDR3, as DNA: TGTGCCAGCAGTTACAGAGTAGGGAGGGAGACCCAGTACTTC. The V gene is TRBV6-6, the J gene TRBJ2-5; perhaps TRBD2 as D (6 bases). Trimming pared 2 bases from V and 5 bases from J, leaving 12 bases between. Germline lookup yields CDR1 MNHNY and CDR2 SVGAGI (reference sequence). CDR3 length equals 14 residues.

In this sample, this clonotype turned up many times. DNA for the CDR3: TGTGCCAGCAGCTTAAACCCGGGCACGCAGTATGGCTACACCTTC. This gives the protein CASSLNPGTQYGYTF. The chain joins TRBV7-3 to TRBJ1-2; D gene unclear. CDR3 length equals 15 residues. V shed 1 base and J shed 5 bases, with 14 bases lying between them. Germline CDR1 SGHTA, CDR2 FQGTGA.

This clonotype has just a few counts. The rearrangement links TRBV5-1 to TRBJ2-5; 8 positions match TRBD2. Trimming cost V 4 bases and J 3 bases; bases outside gene matches: 8. CDR3 length equals 15 residues. CDR1 SGHRS and CDR2 YFSETQ come from the germline V gene. The CDR3 loop reads CASSPPGLEEETQYF. The CDR3 DNA follows: TGCGCCAGCAGCCCTCCGGGACTAGAAGAAGAGACCCAGTACTTC.

This chain uses TRBV3-1 with TRBJ1-6; D unclear. The CDR3 consists of 12 residues. CDR1 is LGHDT and CDR2 is YNNKEL in the germline V gene (reference sequence). The V end lost 2 bases, the J end lost 7 bases, and 3 bases lay between the germline ends. The DNA of the CDR3 is TGTGCCAGCAGCCAACAAAATTCACCCCTCCACTTT. Its protein product is CASSQQNSPLHF.

V usage is TRBV10-3 and J usage is TRBJ2-5, with 11 bases identical to TRBD1. Germline CDR1 reads ENHRY; CDR2 reads SYGVKD. The V gene end was trimmed by 2 bases and the J gene end by 4 bases; junction bases not matched to a gene: 3. The CDR3 runs 15 residues. CDR3 nucleotide sequence: TGTGCCATCAGTGAGACGGGACAGGGGGGAGAGACCCAGTACTTC. This codes for CAISETGQGGETQYF.

Worth noting for this clonotype: A junction boundary mismatches the germline segment, possibly from a read error. This chain links TRBV6-2 or TRBV6-3 with TRBJ2-1; unclear D gene. Germline CDR1 is MNHEY and CDR2 is SVGEGT. The CDR3 totals 15 residues. Written as DNA, the CDR3 is TGTGTCAGCAGTTTTGACGCTCCCTCCTACAATGAGCAGTTCTTC. Its protein product is CVSSFDAPSYNEQFF.

The rearrangement uses TRBV9 and TRBJ2-3; 8 nucleotides match TRBD2. The germline V gene has CDR1 SGDLS and CDR2 YYNGEE. V lost 0 bases to trimming and J lost 8 bases; unmatched junction nucleotides: 5. This CDR3 is 14 amino acids long. CDR3 amino acids: CASSVAGGAGTQYF. CDR3 nucleotide sequence: TGTGCCAGCAGCGTAGCCGGGGGGGCCGGTACGCAGTATTTT.

The chain has TRBV4-3 and TRBJ1-1; tentative D call: TRBD1 (5 bases). Germline loops: CDR1 LGHNA, CDR2 YSLEER. Trimming pared 1 base from V and 4 bases from J, leaving 7 bases between. The CDR3 has 13 amino acids. This CDR3 reads CASSQAGITEAFF. CDR3 bases: TGCGCCAGCAGCCAAGCAGGGATCACTGAAGCTTTCTTT.

The genes are TRBV7-3 and TRBJ2-3, with 11 nucleotides matching TRBD2. V trimming: 5 bases; J trimming: 8 bases; junction bases outside the gene matches: 9. CDR1 is SGHTA, CDR2 FQGTGA, per germline. The CDR3 is 15 amino acids. The CDR3 region is CASSLSGGAGGTQYF. CDR3 DNA: TGTGCCAGCAGCCTTAGCGGGGGGGCCGGGGGTACGCAGTATTTT.

The chain carries TRBV4-2 and TRBJ2-1; no definite D call. Germline V gene lookup returns CDR1 LGHNA and CDR2 YNFKEQ. The CDR3 has 16 residues. V dropped 0 bases and J dropped 2 bases, with 11 bases sitting between them. CDR3 coding DNA: TGTGCCAGCAGCCAAGATCTTATGGCAGCCTACAATGAGCAGTTCTTC. Translated, it gives CASSQDLMAAYNEQFF.

J is TRBJ2-3 and V is TRBV12-3 or TRBV12-4; 9 bases fit TRBD1. The CDR3 totals 15 residues. The ends lost 6 bases at V and 2 bases at J; junction bases unmatched: 6. This chain's CDR3 is CASRTDRGATDTQYF. The CDR3 nucleotides are TGTGCCAGCAGGACGGACAGGGGAGCCACAGATACGCAGTATTTT.

The chain is built from TRBV6-6 and TRBJ2-1, with a weak D call TRBD2 (5 bases). CDR1 and CDR2 from the germline V gene are MNHNY and SVGAGI (reference sequence). Trimming took off 5 bases at V and 9 bases at J, with 20 bases between the two ends. The CDR3 runs 15 residues. For the CDR3, the DNA is TGTGCCAGCAGTCCATCCTGGGGAGCGGCCCCTGAGCAGTTCTTC. Translating it yields CASSPSWGAAPEQFF.

This clonotype was picked up a small number of times. The chain joins TRBV2 to TRBJ2-3; 9 bases are shared with TRBD2. Germline CDR1 SNHLY, CDR2 FYNNEI. V shed 3 bases, J shed 4 bases, and the junction held 5 bases outside the gene matches. CDR3 size: 15 residues. The CDR3 DNA sequence: TGTGCCAGCAGTGACCCAGCGGGAGGCTCAGATACGCAGTATTTT. Residues: CASSDPAGGSDTQYF.

V usage is TRBV11-3 and J usage is TRBJ2-6; tentatively, D is TRBD1 (5 bases). The V end lost 8 bases, the J end lost 2 bases, and 7 bases lay between the germline ends. Germline V gene sequence: CDR1 SGHNT, CDR2 YENEEA. The CDR3 is made up of 13 amino acids. CDR3: CASAGPGANVLTF. The CDR3 DNA sequence: TGTGCCAGCGCAGGGCCTGGGGCCAACGTCCTGACTTTC. The full variable domain, in which reference TRBV11-3 and TRBJ2-6 provide the parts outside the CDR3, is EAGVVQSPRYKIIEKKQPVAFWCNPISGHNTLYWYLQNLGQGPELLIRYENEEAVDDSQLPKDRFSAERLKGVDSTLKIQPAELGDSAVYLCASAGPGANVLTFGAGSRLTVL.

This clonotype has a handful of counts. V usage is TRBV9 and J usage is TRBJ2-7; D tentatively fits TRBD1 or TRBD2 (5 bases each). The CDR3 loop spans 15 amino acids. V was shortened by 3 bases and J by 3 bases, with 16 bases between the two germline ends. CDR1 is SGDLS and CDR2 is YYNGEE in the germline V gene. The CDR3 DNA reads as TGTGCCAGCAGCGAGTCTGCCGGGGCGGTCTACGAGCAGTACTTC. It specifies CASSESAGAVYEQYF.